The entry below gives a single TCR beta chain sequence along with its context. This entry comes from a study of T cells after yellow fever vaccination. In TCRdb, the 5' RACE reads were re-called with MiXCR into one record per CDR3 protein. The table includes nearly 350,000 distinct CDR3 sequences, 8.1% detected once. After removal of 3 bases from V and 2 bases from J, the junction contained 7 bases not matched to a gene. The CDR3 has 16 amino acids. The clonotype comes from a man in his late teens or twenties who received the YFV17D yellow fever vaccine. J is TRBJ1-5 and V is TRBV23-1; 7 bases agree with TRBD1. TRBV23-1 is sorted into the ORF group, with uncertain function. The specimen comprised PBMCs, sampled approximately 47 days after the first yellow fever vaccination. The DNA for the CDR3 is TGCGCCAGCAGTCACTCCGGACAGGAGCGCAATCAGCCCCAGCATTTT. Translated: CASSHSGQERNQPQHF.